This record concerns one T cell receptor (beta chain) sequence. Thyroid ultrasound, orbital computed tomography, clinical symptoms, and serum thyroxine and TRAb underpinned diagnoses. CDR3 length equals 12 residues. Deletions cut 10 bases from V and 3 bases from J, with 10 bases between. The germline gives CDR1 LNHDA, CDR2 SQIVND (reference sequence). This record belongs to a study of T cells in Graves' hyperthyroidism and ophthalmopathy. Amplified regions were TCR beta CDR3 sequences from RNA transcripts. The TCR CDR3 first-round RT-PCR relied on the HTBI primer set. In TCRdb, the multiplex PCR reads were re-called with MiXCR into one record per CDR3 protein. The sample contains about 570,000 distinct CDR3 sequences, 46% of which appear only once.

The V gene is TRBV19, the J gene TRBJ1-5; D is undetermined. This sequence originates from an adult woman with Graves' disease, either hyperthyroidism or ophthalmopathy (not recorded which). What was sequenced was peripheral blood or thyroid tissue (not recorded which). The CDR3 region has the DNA TGTGCCATTGGGCCGGCCAATCAGCCCCAGCATTTT. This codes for CAIGPANQPQHF.